The present entry profiles one T cell receptor (beta chain) with its context. Its antigen is unknown. Positive CCR7 selection of CD45RO-negative cells yielded the naive CD8 cells, and terminally differentiated effector memory CD45RA+ cells were excluded. Genomic DNA of every subset was divided equally among multiple immunoSEQ plates. Profiled with immunoSEQ multiplex PCR; TCRdb holds only in-frame clones, not every one. In the table there are around 1,900,000 clones, about 93% of which are singletons. This sample was taken from a study of shared clonotypes between healthy human individuals. Study-wide points: When naive CD4 clonotypes were compared across a handful of donors, about 4.8% were shared.

The clonotype was recovered from a man younger than 35 in good health. Some clones in this sample may be carry-over from other donors' samples. Sequencing was done on a sample of naive CD8+ T cells from PBMCs.

The CDR3 spells CASSLGLAHEQYF. CDR3 DNA sequence: TGTGCCAGCAGCTTGGGACTAGCCCACGAGCAGTACTTC. The chain has TRBV7-9 and TRBJ2-7, with 9 nucleotides matching TRBD2. With V trimmed by 3 bases and J by 5 bases, 2 bases remained unmatched. This CDR3 comprises 13 residues. Germline assignment: CDR1 SEHNR and CDR2 FQNEAQ (reference sequence).